This T cell receptor beta chain was found in a study of blood T cell repertoires in COVID-19. The CDR3 loop spans 15 amino acids. CDR1 SEHNR and CDR2 FQNEAQ come from the germline V gene (reference sequence). Trimming removed 5 bases at V and 0 bases at J, with 11 bases between. The data were produced by immunoSEQ multiplex PCR, yet TCRdb's version contains in-frame clones alone and is incomplete. The data contain more than 70,000 clones, just over 90% of them singletons. This TCR came from a woman between 18 and 29 years old with acute or convalescent COVID-19. The sample comprised peripheral blood. The J gene is TRBJ2-1, the V gene TRBV7-9, with D perhaps TRBD2 (6 bases). CDR3 DNA sequence: TGTGCCAGCAGCCCCGGGCGGGGCTCCTACAATGAGCAGTTCTTC. Amino acid sequence: CASSPGRGSYNEQFF.